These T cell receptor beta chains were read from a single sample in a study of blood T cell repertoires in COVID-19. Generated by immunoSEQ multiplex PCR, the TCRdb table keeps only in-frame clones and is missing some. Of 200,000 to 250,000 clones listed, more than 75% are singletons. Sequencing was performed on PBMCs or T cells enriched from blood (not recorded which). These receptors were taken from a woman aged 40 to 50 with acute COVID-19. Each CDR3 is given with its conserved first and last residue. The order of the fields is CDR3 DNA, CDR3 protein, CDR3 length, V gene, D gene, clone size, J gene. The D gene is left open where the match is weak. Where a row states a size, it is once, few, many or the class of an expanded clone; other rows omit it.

TGTGCCAGCAGTTTTTCCCTATTAAGAAAGTACACCTTC CASSFSLLRKYTF 13 TRBV12-3/TRBV12-4 NA NA TRBJ1-2
TGTGCCTGGAGTCCGAGTGGAAACACCATATATTTT CAWSPSGNTIYF 12 TRBV30 NA NA TRBJ1-3
TGTGCCAGCAGCCCGGGACAGAGCACGACACCCCTCCACTTT CASSPGQSTTPLHF 14 TRBV9 TRBD1 once TRBJ1-6
TGTGCCTGGAGTGTACAGGGCAGCTCCTATAATTCACCCCTCCACTTT CAWSVQGSSYNSPLHF 16 TRBV30 NA NA TRBJ1-6
TGCGCCAGCAGCCAAGAGGTCGCGCACGCTAACTATGGCTACACCTTC CASSQEVAHANYGYTF 16 TRBV4-1 NA NA TRBJ1-2
TGCAGCGTTGAAGATAGCGGTCATGGCAGCGGGAGGGGAATTTTTTACAATGAGCAGTTCTTC CSVEDSGHGSGRGIFYNEQFF 21 TRBV29-1 TRBD2 NA TRBJ2-1
TGTGCCAGCAAATCCTACAACACCGGGGAGCTGTTTTTT CASKSYNTGELFF 13 TRBV2 NA NA TRBJ2-2
TGTGCCAGCAGCCGGAAATCTGGGACAGCTAATTCACCCCTCCACTTT CASSRKSGTANSPLHF 16 TRBV3-1/TRBV3-2 TRBD1 few TRBJ1-6
TGCGCCAGCAGCTCCGGGACAGGGGGCAATGAGCAGTTCTTC CASSSGTGGNEQFF 14 TRBV5-1 TRBD1 NA TRBJ2-1
TGTGCCAGCAGTTTGATGGCGGGAGGAAAAAGCTCCTACAATGAGCAGTTCTTC CASSLMAGGKSSYNEQFF 18 TRBV28 TRBD2 NA TRBJ2-1
TGTGCCAGCACTTTAGACAGGGTTCGAGGTCAGCCCCAGCATTTT CASTLDRVRGQPQHF 15 TRBV28 TRBD1 NA TRBJ1-5
TGTGCCAGCAGTGAACAAGGCCCTAGCGGTGAAGCTTTCTTT CASSEQGPSGEAFF 14 TRBV2 NA NA TRBJ1-1
TGCGCCAGCAGCCAAGAGGGTCTAAGAGGGGAAAAACTGTTTTTT CASSQEGLRGEKLFF 15 TRBV4-3 NA NA TRBJ1-4
TGCGCCAGCAGCCGCGGCGGACAGGGGAGAAGGATGCATCAGCCCCAGCATTTT CASSRGGQGRRMHQPQHF 18 TRBV4-1 TRBD1 NA TRBJ1-5
TGTGCCAGCAGCTTAGCGCTGCGGACAGATACGCAGTATTTT CASSLALRTDTQYF 14 TRBV7-2 NA once TRBJ2-3
TGTGCCAGCAGTCAAGGGACTAGCGGTAACTACGAGCAGTACTTC CASSQGTSGNYEQYF 15 TRBV28 TRBD2 NA TRBJ2-7
TGTGCTAGCAGCTTCTCCCTAGCGAGGGACACCGGGGAGCTGTTTTTT CASSFSLARDTGELFF 16 TRBV7-7 NA NA TRBJ2-2